A single sample is the source of the 26 T cell receptor beta chains below, sequenced in a study of T cell responses to AZD1222 COVID-19 vaccine. Profiling relied on immunoSEQ multiplex PCR, and the TCRdb table lists in-frame clones only, not all of them. The sample includes 250,000 to 300,000 clones, approximately 94% of them seen just once. Here the sequenced sample was peripheral blood, taken 28 days after the second AZD1222 dose. These receptors were obtained from an adult who received the AZD1222 COVID-19 vaccine.

V usage is TRBV28 and J usage is TRBJ2-7, with 9 bases identical to TRBD1. CDR1 MDHEN and CDR2 SYDVKM come from the germline V gene. The CDR3 is 14 amino acids. The J segment lost 0 bases and the V segment lost 6 bases, leaving 3 bases of the junction unmatched. This CDR3 is CASSLTGGSYEQYF. DNA for the CDR3: TGTGCCAGCAGCCTGACAGGGGGCTCCTACGAGCAGTACTTC. The full variable domain, completed using reference TRBV28 and TRBJ2-7, is DVKVTQSSRYLVKRTGEKVFLECVQDMDHENMFWYRQDPGLGLRLIYFSYDVKMKEKGDIPEGYSVSREKKERFSLILESASTNQTSMYLCASSLTGGSYEQYFGPGTRLTVT.

The gene calls are TRBV28 and TRBJ1-5, with a weak D call TRBD1 (5 bases). In germline, CDR1 is MDHEN, CDR2 SYDVKM. The CDR3 covers 16 residues. Trimming took 1 base from V and 5 from J, leaving 15 bases between them. CDR3 DNA: TGTGCCAGCAGTTTATCTGGGCGGATAGGGGATCAGCCCCAGCATTTT. Protein: CASSLSGRIGDQPQHF. Drawing the rest from reference TRBV28 and TRBJ1-5, the complete variable domain is DVKVTQSSRYLVKRTGEKVFLECVQDMDHENMFWYRQDPGLGLRLIYFSYDVKMKEKGDIPEGYSVSREKKERFSLILESASTNQTSMYLCASSLSGRIGDQPQHFGDGTRLSIL.

CDR3 sequence reads: CASSLRTSGGPSAGELFF. CDR3 bases: TGTGCCAGCAGCCTTCGGACTAGCGGGGGGCCCTCGGCCGGGGAGCTGTTTTTT. The rearrangement joins TRBV3-1 (or the pseudogene TRBV3-2) to TRBJ2-2; TRBD2 aligns across 14 bases. The CDR3 sequence is 18 residues long. V lost 4 bases and J lost 6; bases outside the gene matches: 10. Germline-derived CDR1 and CDR2 are LGHDT and YNNKEL (reference sequence).

The CDR3 reads CASSFQGKPDGYTF. In DNA form, the CDR3 reads TGTGCCAGCAGCTTTCAGGGAAAGCCGGATGGCTACACCTTC. The rearrangement uses TRBV13 and TRBJ1-2; D is possibly TRBD1 (5 bases). CDR3 length: 14 amino acids. V lost 3 bases and J lost 6, with 14 bases in between. Germline V CDR1 and CDR2: PRHDT, FYEKMQ (reference sequence).

This clone has a single count. The rearrangement joins TRBV6-1 to TRBJ2-7; the D gene is possibly TRBD2 (6 bases). CDR3 length: 17 amino acids. The germline V gene encodes CDR1 MNHNS and CDR2 SASEGT. With 3 bases removed from V and 2 bases from J, the gap between germline ends came to 20 bases. CDR3 region: CASSESPGRGRTYEQYF. In DNA form, the CDR3 reads TGTGCCAGCAGTGAGTCCCCAGGCCGGGGGAGGACCTACGAGCAGTACTTC.

V gene TRBV20-1 combines with J gene TRBJ1-1; D may be TRBD1 (5 bases). Germline assignment: CDR1 DFQATT and CDR2 SNEGSKA (reference sequence). V dropped 3 bases and J dropped 7 bases, with 9 bases sitting between them. The CDR3 sequence is 11 residues long. CDR3 nucleotides: TGCAGTGCTAGCGAGGGGCGTGAAGCTTTCTTT. Its translation: CSASEGREAFF.

The rearrangement joins TRBV3-1 (or the pseudogene TRBV3-2) to TRBJ1-2; D may be TRBD1 (5 bases). V lost 4 bases to trimming and J lost 0 bases, with 9 bases between them. Germline-derived CDR1 and CDR2 are LGHDT and YNNKEL (reference sequence). The CDR3 is 14 residues long. The CDR3 loop is CASSPSGSNYGYTF. Written as DNA, the CDR3 is TGTGCCAGCAGCCCCTCAGGGTCTAACTATGGCTACACCTTC.

V gene TRBV24-1 combines with J gene TRBJ1-4; D unclear. Trimming stripped 4 bases from V and 8 bases from J, with 10 bases between. The germline CDR1 and CDR2 sequences are KGHDR and SFDVKD. CDR3 length equals 13 residues. CDR3 bases: TGTGCCACCAGTGACTTTGGTGGGGAAAAACTGTTTTTT. Translating gives CATSDFGGEKLFF.

The chain links TRBV3-1 (or the pseudogene TRBV3-2) to TRBJ2-5, with TRBD2 matching over 11 bases. Germline CDR1 is LGHDT and CDR2 is YNNKEL (reference sequence). This CDR3 is built from 16 residues. With V trimmed by 0 bases and J by 3 bases, 3 bases remained unmatched. The CDR3 is CASSQELAGGKETQYF. The CDR3 DNA reads TGTGCCAGCAGCCAAGAGCTAGCGGGGGGAAAAGAGACCCAGTACTTC.

The chain uses TRBV7-9 and TRBJ1-2; no clear D gene. CDR3 size: 16 residues. In germline, CDR1 is SEHNR, CDR2 FQNEAQ (reference sequence). Trimming stripped 0 bases from V and 8 bases from J, with 19 bases between. The CDR3 region is CASSLAGFQSGMGYTF. The CDR3 DNA follows: TGTGCCAGCAGCTTAGCGGGGTTTCAGAGCGGGATGGGCTACACCTTC.

V and J are TRBV12-3 or TRBV12-4 and TRBJ1-2; weak D call: TRBD1 (5 bases). Trimming removed 5 bases from V and 5 bases from J, with 12 bases in between. CDR3 length equals 13 residues. In DNA, the CDR3 is TGTGCCAGCAGTCCGGGACCCCAGTATGGCTACACCTTC. Protein product: CASSPGPQYGYTF.

V is TRBV5-6 and J is TRBJ2-7; 13 nucleotides match TRBD2. The J segment lost 6 bases and the V segment lost 0 bases, leaving 3 bases of the junction unmatched. Per germline, CDR1 SGHDT and CDR2 YYEEEE. This CDR3 is 15 amino acids long. CDR3 loop: CASSLGGLAGTEQYF. The CDR3 nucleotides are TGTGCCAGCAGCTTGGGGGGACTAGCGGGAACCGAGCAGTACTTC.

Turning to this clone: Within the sample, other DNA sequences also encode this same CDR3. The chain has TRBV27 and TRBJ1-5; D not resolved. Trimming took 2 bases from V and 2 from J, leaving 4 bases between them. This CDR3 spans 13 amino acids. Germline loops: CDR1 MNHEY, CDR2 SMNVEV (reference sequence). CDR3 DNA: TGTGCCAGCAGTTTAGGTCGCAATCAGCCCCAGCATTTT. It translates to CASSLGRNQPQHF.

The J gene is TRBJ1-2, the V gene TRBV10-2, with D uncertain. The CDR3 consists of 12 residues. Germline V gene sequence: CDR1 WSHSY, CDR2 SAAADI. Trimming removed 3 bases from V and 6 bases from J, with 8 bases in between. The CDR3 loop is CASSDGVHGYTF. The CDR3, as DNA: TGCGCCAGCAGTGACGGGGTTCATGGCTACACCTTC.

The rearrangement links TRBV29-1 to TRBJ2-2; 12 bases fit TRBD1. The CDR3 runs 17 residues. The V segment lost 6 bases and the J segment 2 bases; nucleotides outside the gene matches: 10. CDR1 and CDR2 from the germline V gene are SQVTM and ANQGSEA. The CDR3 spells CSVPGTGGRVNTGELFF. The CDR3 coding sequence is TGCAGCGTCCCCGGGACAGGGGGCCGGGTAAACACCGGGGAGCTGTTTTTT.

The V call is TRBV28, the J call TRBJ1-1, with 12 bases aligning to TRBD1. This CDR3 region has 16 residues. Germline trimming cut 6 bases from V and 7 bases from J; bases unmatched to any gene: 12. Germline CDR1 reads MDHEN; CDR2 reads SYDVKM. The CDR3: CASRDPQGQGAGEAFF. In DNA, the CDR3 is TGTGCCAGCAGGGACCCCCAGGGACAGGGGGCGGGTGAAGCTTTCTTT.

The chain is built from TRBV11-2 and TRBJ2-7; 8 positions match TRBD2. The CDR3 extends over 15 amino acids. The junction had 8 bases not matched to a gene; V was cut back by 3 bases and J by 4 bases. The germline V gene has CDR1 SGHAT and CDR2 FQNNGV. The CDR3 is CASSFPAGAQYEQYF. CDR3 bases: TGTGCCAGCAGCTTTCCAGCGGGGGCCCAATACGAGCAGTACTTC.

Only a few counts were recorded for this clone. This sequence joins TRBV7-2 and TRBJ1-5, with D perhaps TRBD1 (5 bases). Germline values: CDR1 SGHTA, CDR2 FQGNSA. CDR3 size: 15 residues. Trimming took 5 bases from V and 3 from J, leaving 14 bases between them. CDR3 region: CASSPISGVNQPQHF. CDR3 in DNA: TGTGCCAGCAGCCCAATTTCGGGGGTCAATCAGCCCCAGCATTTT.

This clone is a singleton in its sample. The chain has TRBV28 and TRBJ1-2; no clear D gene. Trimming removed 6 bases from V and 4 bases from J, with 15 bases in between. Germline values: CDR1 MDHEN, CDR2 SYDVKM. The CDR3 consists of 14 residues. In DNA, the CDR3 is TGTGCCAGCAGACTACCGGGCAGACCCTATGGCTACACCTTC. Translating gives CASRLPGRPYGYTF.

This clone appeared once. V is TRBV9 and J is TRBJ2-3, with TRBD2 matching over 9 bases. The CDR3 loop spans 16 amino acids. Trimming took 0 bases from V and 3 from J; bases not matched to a gene: 5. Germline lookup yields CDR1 SGDLS and CDR2 YYNGEE. The CDR3 nucleotides are TGTGCCAGCAGCGTAGTAGGCGGGGGGGCAACAGATACGCAGTATTTT. It is translated as CASSVVGGGATDTQYF.

The chain uses TRBV3-1 (or the pseudogene TRBV3-2) and TRBJ1-1; TRBD1 matches at 7 bases. Looked up from germline, CDR1 is LGHDT and CDR2 is YNNKEL (reference sequence). The V gene end was trimmed by 3 bases and the J gene end by 4 bases; junction bases not matched to a gene: 11. The length of the CDR3 is 16 residues. CDR3 DNA: TGTGCCAGCAGCCAGGCCTTAGGGCAGGGGGGCACTGAAGCTTTCTTT. As protein: CASSQALGQGGTEAFF.

The V gene is TRBV3-1 (or the pseudogene TRBV3-2), the J gene TRBJ1-1, with D possibly TRBD1 on 6 matching bases. V shed 2 bases and J shed 6 bases, with 10 bases lying between them. Per the germline V gene, CDR1 is LGHDT and CDR2 is YNNKEL (reference sequence). This CDR3 is built from 13 residues. The DNA for the CDR3 is TGTGCCAGCAGCCAAAGAGGGGGTTCTGAAGCTTTCTTT. Its protein is CASSQRGGSEAFF.

The chain has TRBV19 and TRBJ2-1; D may be TRBD2 (6 bases). Between the trimmed V and J ends, which lost 6 bases and 2 bases, there was a span of 11 bases. CDR1 and CDR2 (germline): LNHDA, SQIVND (reference sequence). The CDR3 loop spans 14 amino acids. CDR3 sequence: CASSGGNTYNEQFF. For the CDR3, the DNA is TGTGCCAGTAGCGGCGGGAACACCTACAATGAGCAGTTCTTC.

This clone was counted ten times or more. This chain connects TRBV7-2 to TRBJ2-7; possibly TRBD2 for D (6 bases). The germline gives CDR1 SGHTA, CDR2 FQGNSA. V lost 6 bases to trimming and J lost 2 bases, with 17 bases between them. The CDR3 sequence is 15 residues long. This chain's CDR3 is CASRKYYGGAYEQYF. Written as DNA, the CDR3 is TGTGCCAGCAGAAAATATTACGGAGGGGCCTACGAGCAGTACTTC.

This chain connects TRBV6-5 to TRBJ2-3, with 11 bases fitting TRBD2. Looked up from germline, CDR1 is MNHEY and CDR2 is SVGAGI. V shed 6 bases, J shed 5 bases, and the junction held 1 base outside the gene matches. CDR3 length equals 13 residues. This CDR3 is CASSGTSGDTQYF. The CDR3 nucleotides are TGTGCCAGCAGCGGGACTAGCGGAGATACGCAGTATTTT.

The genes are TRBV7-9 and TRBJ2-1, with D possibly TRBD2 on 6 matching bases. Trimming removed 4 bases from V and 8 bases from J, with 21 bases in between. Germline lookup yields CDR1 SEHNR and CDR2 FQNEAQ (reference sequence). The CDR3 is made up of 16 amino acids. CDR3 sequence reads: CASSSRARGWADEQFF. The DNA of the CDR3 is TGTGCCAGCAGCTCCCGGGCCCGGGGGTGGGCGGATGAGCAGTTCTTC.